This passage covers 12 T cell receptor beta chains from one sample sequenced in a study of a mutant IDH1 vaccine in newly diagnosed glioma. Their target antigens are unknown. This sample's time point: week 35, safety follow-up. Each vaccine dose was 300 ug of mutant IDH1 20-mer peptide, with topical imiquimod. Libraries were prepared by immunoSEQ multiplex PCR; TCRdb keeps only in-frame clonotypes and omits some of them. The sample consists of about 69,000 clones, 70% to 90% of them appearing once. This specimen was PBMCs, taken from a glioma patient whose treatment included an IDH1 peptide vaccine. The receptors here all came from a man aged 25-45 years with glioma.

The CDR3, as DNA: TGTGCCAGCAGCCCTGCAGGGGCCTTCTCCTACGAGCAGTACTTC. Its translation is CASSPAGAFSYEQYF. The rearrangement links TRBV9 to TRBJ2-7; tentative D call: TRBD1 (6 bases). V dropped 4 bases and J dropped 0 bases, with 14 bases sitting between them. The germline CDR1 and CDR2 sequences are SGDLS and YYNGEE. This CDR3 region has 15 residues. Full variable domain (rest looked up from reference TRBV9 and TRBJ2-7): DSGVTQTPKHLITATGQRVTLRCSPRSGDLSVYWYQQSLDQGLQFLIQYYNGEERAKGNILERFSAQQFPDLHSELNLSSLELGDSALYFCASSPAGAFSYEQYFGPGTRLTVT.

The chain recombines TRBV19 with TRBJ1-2; maybe TRBD1 (5 bases). Looked up from germline, CDR1 is LNHDA and CDR2 is SQIVND (reference sequence). The CDR3 length is 17 residues. Trimming pared 5 bases from V and 4 bases from J, leaving 23 bases between. The CDR3 region is CASSYRRDAGYAYGYTF. The CDR3 bases are TGTGCCAGTAGTTATCGCCGGGACGCAGGGTACGCCTATGGCTACACCTTC.

The rearrangement uses TRBV5-1 and TRBJ2-1; D unresolved. The germline gives CDR1 SGHRS, CDR2 YFSETQ. The CDR3 has 16 amino acids. Trimming stripped 0 bases from V and 6 bases from J, with 16 bases between. The CDR3 sequence is CASSLVGSDKGNEQFF. DNA for the CDR3: TGCGCCAGCAGCTTGGTAGGCAGCGACAAGGGCAATGAGCAGTTCTTC.

The chain employs TRBV9 and TRBJ2-1; perhaps TRBD1 as D (6 bases). The CDR3 spans 15 residues. V lost 4 bases to trimming and J lost 4 bases, with 15 bases between them. Germline CDR1 is SGDLS and CDR2 is YYNGEE. CDR3 sequence: CASSPTGTGYNEQFF. The CDR3 coding sequence is TGTGCCAGCAGCCCTACAGGGACGGGTTACAATGAGCAGTTCTTC.

The chain couples TRBV28 to TRBJ2-7; 8 nucleotides agree with TRBD1. Germline trimming cut 2 bases from V and 3 bases from J; bases unmatched to any gene: 6. Looked up from germline, CDR1 is MDHEN and CDR2 is SYDVKM. The CDR3 consists of 15 residues. The CDR3 here is CASSLSTGGSYEQYF. The CDR3, as DNA: TGTGCCAGCAGTTTAAGTACAGGGGGAAGCTACGAGCAGTACTTC.

V is TRBV6-5 and J is TRBJ2-3; perhaps TRBD1 as D (6 bases). The CDR3 is 14 amino acids. The germline V and J ends were trimmed by 6 bases and 2 bases, with 12 bases remaining between them. Germline CDR1 is MNHEY and CDR2 is SVGAGI. This CDR3 reads CASSPTGFTDTQYF. The CDR3 nucleotides are TGTGCCAGCAGCCCAACAGGGTTCACAGATACGCAGTATTTT.

This clone was seen only a few times. The chain employs TRBV7-9 and TRBJ1-2; weak D call: TRBD1 (5 bases). The CDR3 extends over 13 amino acids. Germline CDR1 SEHNR, CDR2 FQNEAQ (reference sequence). Trimming took 1 base from V and 10 from J, leaving 13 bases between them. This CDR3 reads CASSLGREASYTF. The CDR3 DNA follows: TGTGCCAGCAGCTTAGGCAGGGAGGCGTCCTACACCTTC.

This chain links TRBV4-2 with TRBJ2-2, with 12 nucleotides matching TRBD2. The germline CDR1 and CDR2 sequences are LGHNA and YNFKEQ. The CDR3 runs to 18 residues. V lost 1 base, J lost 2 bases, and 5 bases stayed unmatched. CDR3: CASSQATSGGPNTGELFF. CDR3 coding DNA: TGTGCCAGCAGCCAAGCCACTAGCGGGGGGCCTAACACCGGGGAGCTGTTTTTT.

The chain is built from TRBV30 and TRBJ2-7; possibly TRBD1 for D (6 bases). Trimming stripped 4 bases from V and 0 bases from J, with 10 bases between. There are 13 residues in the CDR3. Germline V gene sequence: CDR1 GTSNPN, CDR2 SVGIG (reference sequence). The CDR3: CAWIGTPSYEQYF. The CDR3 region has the DNA TGTGCCTGGATCGGGACACCCTCCTACGAGCAGTACTTC.

The chain employs TRBV14 and TRBJ2-1; 15 bases are shared with TRBD2. The V gene end was trimmed by 3 bases and the J gene end by 7 bases; junction bases not matched to a gene: 1. Looked up from germline, CDR1 is SGHDN and CDR2 is FVKESK. CDR3 length: 15 residues. The CDR3 spells CASSHGLAGGNEQFF. The DNA of the CDR3 is TGTGCCAGCAGCCACGGACTAGCGGGGGGGAATGAGCAGTTCTTC.

The gene calls are TRBV7-2 and TRBJ2-5; TRBD2 agrees at 7 bases. The CDR3 sequence is 16 residues long. V was pared by 5 bases and J by 2 bases, with 11 bases of the junction left unmatched. In germline, CDR1 is SGHTA, CDR2 FQGNSA. DNA for the CDR3: TGTGCCAGCAGCCGCCGTCCGTCGCGGGGGCAAGAGACCCAGTACTTC. Encoded protein: CASSRRPSRGQETQYF. Together with reference TRBV7-2 and TRBJ2-5, the CDR3 gives the full variable domain: GAGVSQSPSNKVTEKGKDVELRCDPISGHTALYWYRQSLGQGLEFLIYFQGNSAPDKSGLPSDRFSAERTGGSVSTLTIQRTQQEDSAVYLCASSRRPSRGQETQYFGPGTRLLVL.

This clone was seen only once. The chain is built from TRBV5-4 and TRBJ1-5, with D unclear. The ends were cut back, 1 base at V and 1 base at J, with 15 bases in the middle. Per the germline V gene, CDR1 is SGHNT and CDR2 is YYREEE (reference sequence). This CDR3 region has 17 residues. CDR3 bases: TGTGCCAGCAGCTTGAGGGAGCGGGATCTAAGCAATCAGCCCCAGCATTTT. This translates into CASSLRERDLSNQPQHF.